What follows are 9 T cell receptor beta chains derived from one specimen sequenced in a study of early T cells in non-severe SARS-CoV-2 infection. TCRdb reprocessed the 5' RACE reads via MiXCR and lists one record per CDR3 protein. Here the sample spans about 120,000 distinct CDR3 sequences, around 12% being singletons. The source material was whole blood, sampled at baseline. Receptors were obtained from an adult who was a healthcare worker with PCR-confirmed SARS-CoV-2 infection or an uninfected control (not recorded which).

This clonotype occurred a few times. The gene calls are TRBV5-1 and TRBJ2-1, with 11 bases that match TRBD2. J was trimmed by 6 bases and V by 3 bases; bases with no gene match: 5. Germline values: CDR1 SGHRS, CDR2 YFSETQ. The CDR3 consists of 15 residues. This CDR3 reads CASSYDSGRANEQFF. The CDR3 coding sequence is TGCGCCAGCAGCTACGATAGCGGGAGGGCCAATGAGCAGTTCTTC. The full variable domain, completed using reference TRBV5-1 and TRBJ2-1, is KAGVTQTPRYLIKTRGQQVTLSCSPISGHRSVSWYQQTPGQGLQFLFEYFSETQRNKGNFPGRFSGRQFSNSRSEMNVSTLELGDSALYLCASSYDSGRANEQFFGPGTRLTVL.

This clonotype was recorded many times. The chain is built from TRBV20-1 and TRBJ1-6; TRBD1 matches at 8 bases. V trimming: 2 bases; J trimming: 9 bases; junction bases outside the gene matches: 9. This CDR3 spans 15 amino acids. Per the germline V gene, CDR1 is DFQATT and CDR2 is SNEGSKA (reference sequence). The CDR3 DNA sequence: TGCAGTGCTAGAACACCGGGACAGGAGACTTCACCCCTCCACTTT. Translated: CSARTPGQETSPLHF.

This rearrangement joins TRBV2 to TRBJ2-3; 8 positions agree with TRBD2. CDR1 and CDR2 (germline): SNHLY, FYNNEI. The V segment lost 7 bases and the J segment 6 bases; nucleotides outside the gene matches: 9. The length of the CDR3 is 14 residues. CDR3 residues: CASTAGVEVDTQYF. The CDR3 nucleotides are TGTGCCAGCACAGCGGGAGTGGAGGTCGATACGCAGTATTTT.

The genes are TRBV12-3 or TRBV12-4 and TRBJ1-2; 7 bases fit TRBD1. V shed 5 bases, J shed 8 bases, and the junction held 11 bases outside the gene matches. The CDR3 totals 14 residues. This chain's CDR3 is CASSEAGRGRGYTF. The CDR3 DNA sequence: TGTGCCAGCAGTGAGGCCGGTAGGGGGCGAGGCTACACCTTC.

The chain couples TRBV10-3 to TRBJ1-1; possibly TRBD1 for D (6 bases). V lost 6 bases and J 5 bases, leaving 13 bases between the germline ends. Germline CDR1 is ENHRY and CDR2 is SYGVKD. CDR3 length equals 13 residues. The CDR3 nucleotides are TGTGCCATCAGAAACAGGGAAGGGACTGAAGCTTTCTTT. Protein: CAIRNREGTEAFF.

The V call is TRBV6-1, the J call TRBJ1-4; D gene ambiguous. Looked up from germline, CDR1 is MNHNS and CDR2 is SASEGT. The germline V and J ends were trimmed by 9 bases and 7 bases, with 18 bases remaining between them. The CDR3 runs 14 residues. The chain's CDR3 is CASGRGPVGEKLFF. CDR3 coding DNA: TGTGCCAGTGGACGCGGGCCGGTGGGTGAAAAACTGTTTTTT.

This clonotype occurred many times. This chain joins TRBV6-5 and TRBJ1-5, with 7 nucleotides matching TRBD1. V trimming: 5 bases; J trimming: 6 bases; junction bases outside the gene matches: 4. The CDR3 consists of 13 residues. CDR1 is MNHEY and CDR2 is SVGAGI in the germline V gene. The chain's CDR3 is CASSLTGVQPQHF. The CDR3 DNA is TGTGCCAGCAGTCTCACAGGGGTTCAGCCCCAGCATTTT.

This clonotype has just a few counts. This rearrangement joins TRBV10-2 to TRBJ2-1; the D is unclear. V was shortened by 6 bases and J by 4 bases, with 13 bases between the two germline ends. The CDR3 contains 14 residues. Germline V gene lookup returns CDR1 WSHSY and CDR2 SAAADI. The DNA of the CDR3 is TGCGCCAGCAGCATCATCGTCAGTTACAATGAGCAGTTCTTC. The encoded protein is CASSIIVSYNEQFF.

This clonotype was seen only a few times. The genes are TRBV4-1 and TRBJ1-1; TRBD1 agrees at 8 bases. Germline CDR1 is MGHRA and CDR2 is YSYEKL. Germline trimming cut 4 bases from V and 1 base from J; bases unmatched to any gene: 5. This CDR3 contains 15 residues. The CDR3 here is CASSPRQGPNTEAFF. In nucleotides, the CDR3 is TGCGCCAGCAGCCCCAGACAGGGGCCGAACACTGAAGCTTTCTTT.